This TCR beta chain stems from a study of OX40 agonist ivuxolimab in advanced cancers. Study-wide background: Ivuxolimab is a fully human IgG2 antibody that activates OX40 (CD134). One hepatocellular carcinoma and two cutaneous melanoma patients partially responded.

Systemic immunosuppression or autoimmune disease history was grounds to exclude patients. Comments on this clone: Its cognate antigen is unknown.

Using immunoSEQ multiplex PCR, the repertoire was profiled, and TCRdb retains in-frame clones only, with some absent. The table records around 140,000 clones, about nine tenths of them present only once. Germline V lookup: CDR1 DFQATT, CDR2 SNEGSKA (reference sequence). The CDR3 totals 11 residues. Trimming stripped 4 bases from V and 10 bases from J, with 13 bases between. Findings and limits, study-wide: Among the nonresponders, some also had low normalized T-cell clonal expansion.

V is TRBV20-1 and J is TRBJ1-1; no clear D gene. The receptor was derived from an adult with an advanced solid tumor such as melanoma, head and neck, liver or kidney cancer. The sequencing used CD4+ or CD8+ T cells sorted from blood, collected in a trial of the OX40 agonist ivuxolimab. This chain's CDR3 is CSAKGPPGAFF. In nucleotides, the CDR3 is TGCAGTGCTAAGGGCCCGCCGGGAGCTTTCTTT.